This is a list of T cell receptor beta chains from one sample in a study of glioma-infiltrating T cells after dendritic cell vaccination. Using immunoSEQ multiplex PCR, the repertoire was profiled, and TCRdb retains in-frame clones only, with some absent. The table records approximately 92,000 clones, 75% to 90% of them present only once. Sample: blood, taken after dendritic cell vaccination. The receptors were sampled from a human donor with glioblastoma. The CDR3 runs from the conserved cysteine through the conserved F or W. Each record gives: D gene, clone size, V gene, J gene, CDR3 DNA, CDR3 protein. D genes are given only for firm matches. Clone size, where shown, is once, few, many, or a class for clones that have expanded.

d_gene: .; abundance: .; v_gene: TRBV5-1; j_gene: TRBJ1-4; CDR3nt: TGCGCCAGCGCCAGGTCCGCAACTAATGAAAAACTGTTTTTT; CDR3aa: CASARSATNEKLFF
d_gene: .; abundance: .; v_gene: TRBV6-1; j_gene: TRBJ1-1; CDR3nt: TGTGCCAGCAGTGAAGCAGGCAGGGTTAAGGCTGAAGCTTTCTTT; CDR3aa: CASSEAGRVKAEAFF
d_gene: .; abundance: .; v_gene: TRBV4-1; j_gene: TRBJ1-2; CDR3nt: TGCGCCAGCAGCCAAGTCCAGGTCTATGGCTACACCTTC; CDR3aa: CASSQVQVYGYTF
d_gene: .; abundance: .; v_gene: TRBV10-3; j_gene: TRBJ2-2; CDR3nt: TGTGCCATCAGGGAAGTAGCGGACACCGGGGAGCTGTTTTTT; CDR3aa: CAIREVADTGELFF
d_gene: .; abundance: .; v_gene: TRBV18; j_gene: TRBJ2-6; CDR3nt: TGTGCCAGCTCACTCCTGAGCTCTGGGGCCAACGTCCTGACTTTC; CDR3aa: CASSLLSSGANVLTF
d_gene: TRBD1; abundance: .; v_gene: TRBV7-9; j_gene: TRBJ2-2; CDR3nt: TGTGCCAGCAGCTTACCCAAGCGGACAGGGGGCACCGGGGAGCTGTTTTTT; CDR3aa: CASSLPKRTGGTGELFF
d_gene: TRBD2; abundance: once; v_gene: TRBV28; j_gene: TRBJ2-1; CDR3nt: TGTGCCAGCAGTCCCAGCGGGAGGGCCAGTGATGAGCAGTTCTTC; CDR3aa: CASSPSGRASDEQFF
d_gene: .; abundance: .; v_gene: TRBV5-1; j_gene: TRBJ1-3; CDR3nt: TGCGCCAGCAGCTTGGAGGGGGGGAGAAACACCATATATTTT; CDR3aa: CASSLEGGRNTIYF
d_gene: TRBD1; abundance: .; v_gene: TRBV18; j_gene: TRBJ1-5; CDR3nt: TGTGCCAGCTCACCACGGGACAGGGTGGGTCAGCCCCAGCATTTT; CDR3aa: CASSPRDRVGQPQHF
d_gene: .; abundance: once; v_gene: TRBV28; j_gene: TRBJ1-4; CDR3nt: TGTGCCAGCATCTCAACCGGGAAATGGAATGAAAAACTGTTTTTT; CDR3aa: CASISTGKWNEKLFF
d_gene: TRBD1; abundance: few; v_gene: TRBV28; j_gene: TRBJ1-2; CDR3nt: TGTGCCAGCAGTCGGACAGGGGATATGTACTCGGGCGGCTACACCTTC; CDR3aa: CASSRTGDMYSGGYTF
d_gene: TRBD2; abundance: .; v_gene: TRBV9; j_gene: TRBJ2-1; CDR3nt: TGTGCCAGCAGCTTCATAGCGGGAGGATCCTACAATGAGCAGTTCTTC; CDR3aa: CASSFIAGGSYNEQFF
d_gene: .; abundance: .; v_gene: TRBV7-9; j_gene: TRBJ2-3; CDR3nt: TGTGCCAGCCGCCAGCGTAAAAGCACAGATACGCAGTATTTT; CDR3aa: CASRQRKSTDTQYF
d_gene: TRBD1; abundance: .; v_gene: TRBV18; j_gene: TRBJ1-4; CDR3nt: TGTGCCAGCTACGCCGGGACAGGGGATGAAAAACTGTTTTTT; CDR3aa: CASYAGTGDEKLFF
d_gene: TRBD1; abundance: .; v_gene: TRBV4-2; j_gene: TRBJ1-3; CDR3nt: TGTGCCAGCAGCCTTATCGTGGACAGGGGCTCTGGAAACACCATATATTTT; CDR3aa: CASSLIVDRGSGNTIYF
d_gene: .; abundance: .; v_gene: TRBV18; j_gene: TRBJ2-7; CDR3nt: TGTGCCAGCTCACCCAGGCGGGACTACGAGCAGTACTTC; CDR3aa: CASSPRRDYEQYF
d_gene: .; abundance: once; v_gene: TRBV5-1; j_gene: TRBJ2-3; CDR3nt: TGCGCCAGCACCCCCATGGTGGGGGGAAGCACAGATACGCAGTATTTT; CDR3aa: CASTPMVGGSTDTQYF
d_gene: .; abundance: .; v_gene: TRBV6-1; j_gene: TRBJ2-5; CDR3nt: TGTGCCAGCAGTGTGTCGCAGGGGACCTCTGGGGAGACCCAGTACTTC; CDR3aa: CASSVSQGTSGETQYF
d_gene: TRBD2; abundance: .; v_gene: TRBV18; j_gene: TRBJ2-1; CDR3nt: TGTGCCAGCTCCCTCTCTCCGAGTAGCGGGAGGGCCTGGGTCGAGCAGTTCTTC; CDR3aa: CASSLSPSSGRAWVEQFF
d_gene: TRBD1; abundance: once; v_gene: TRBV28; j_gene: TRBJ1-2; CDR3nt: TGTGCCAGCAGTTTAGCAGGGGGCGCCGGATGGAACTATGGCTACACCTTC; CDR3aa: CASSLAGGAGWNYGYTF
d_gene: .; abundance: .; v_gene: TRBV7-9; j_gene: TRBJ2-4; CDR3nt: TGTGCCAGCAGCTTGGAGACGGTTCTAGCCAAAAACATTCAGTACTTC; CDR3aa: CASSLETVLAKNIQYF
d_gene: TRBD1; abundance: .; v_gene: TRBV30; j_gene: TRBJ1-3; CDR3nt: TGTGCCTGGGGAACAGGGGTCTTCTCTGGAAACACCATATATTTT; CDR3aa: CAWGTGVFSGNTIYF
d_gene: .; abundance: .; v_gene: TRBV28; j_gene: TRBJ2-1; CDR3nt: TGTGCCAGCAAAGGGGTGGGCTCCTACAATGAGCAGTTCTTC; CDR3aa: CASKGVGSYNEQFF
d_gene: TRBD2; abundance: .; v_gene: TRBV28; j_gene: TRBJ2-2; CDR3nt: TGTGCCAGCAGTCTCCGGACTAGCGGGAGGGCCGGGGAGCTGTTTTTT; CDR3aa: CASSLRTSGRAGELFF
d_gene: .; abundance: once; v_gene: TRBV29-1; j_gene: TRBJ2-3; CDR3nt: TGCAGCGTCCCGTCCCAGGGTGGGGCAGATACGCAGTATTTT; CDR3aa: CSVPSQGGADTQYF
d_gene: .; abundance: .; v_gene: TRBV7-2; j_gene: TRBJ2-7; CDR3nt: TGTGCCAGCAGCCGTCCTCAGGGAGGCGAGCAGTACTTC; CDR3aa: CASSRPQGGEQYF